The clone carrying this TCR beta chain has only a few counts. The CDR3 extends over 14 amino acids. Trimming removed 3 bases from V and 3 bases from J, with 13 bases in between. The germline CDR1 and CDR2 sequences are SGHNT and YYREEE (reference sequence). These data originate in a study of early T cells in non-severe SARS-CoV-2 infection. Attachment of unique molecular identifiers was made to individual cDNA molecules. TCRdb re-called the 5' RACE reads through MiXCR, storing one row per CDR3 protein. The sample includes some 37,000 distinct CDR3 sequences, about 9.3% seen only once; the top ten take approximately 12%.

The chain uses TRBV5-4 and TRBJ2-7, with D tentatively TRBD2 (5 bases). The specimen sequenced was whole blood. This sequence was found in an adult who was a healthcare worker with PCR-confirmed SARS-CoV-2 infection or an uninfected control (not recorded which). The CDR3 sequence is CASSSGGGDYEQYF. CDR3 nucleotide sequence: TGTGCCAGCAGCTCAGGAGGAGGAGACTACGAGCAGTACTTC. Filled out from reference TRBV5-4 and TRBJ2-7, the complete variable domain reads ETGVTQSPTHLIKTRGQQVTLRCSSQSGHNTVSWYQQALGQGPQFIFQYYREEENGRGNFPPRFSGLQFPNYSSELNVNALELDDSALYLCASSSGGGDYEQYFGPGTRLTVT.